This entry concerns a single T cell receptor (beta chain). Germline-derived CDR1 and CDR2 are SGHRS and YFSETQ. The CDR3 covers 13 residues. V was trimmed by 0 bases and J by 4 bases, leaving 5 bases between them. Among the roughly 120 subjects of the validation cohort, separate from the roughly 730-subject first cohort, were the donors. The method was immunoSEQ multiplex PCR; TCRdb's version includes in-frame clones alone and lacks a portion of them. Here the sample spans 45,000 to 60,000 clones, about 92% being singletons. The data were taken from a study of cytomegalovirus exposure and HLA in healthy donors.

The sequence was collected from a woman aged 18-29 years in good health and CMV-seronegative. The chain carries TRBV5-1 and TRBJ2-1; D gene uncertain. Material for sequencing was PBMCs. CDR3 protein: CASSLARYNEQFF. CDR3 DNA sequence: TGCGCCAGCAGCTTGGCCAGGTACAATGAGCAGTTCTTC.